In this sample, the clone carrying this T cell receptor beta chain turned up a few times. Antigen unknown. These data are taken from a study of T-cell memory formation after mild COVID-19. The overall study: The two donors had largely donor-specific TCR clusters. Findings and limits, study-wide: Several responding clones turned up in pre-infection memory, indicating that cross-reactive memory may have taken part. Second-wave clones reaching peak frequency on day 37 lacked confirmed SARS-CoV-2 specificity.

TCR alpha and TCR beta cDNA libraries carrying sample barcodes and UMIs came from 5'RACE with constant-segment primers. Via MiXCR, TCRdb re-called the 5' RACE reads, giving one row per CDR3 protein. The sample records 530,000 or so distinct CDR3 sequences, 17% being singletons. The J segment lost 3 bases and the V segment lost 3 bases, leaving 2 bases of the junction unmatched. From germline, CDR1 is GTSNPN and CDR2 SVGIG (reference sequence). This CDR3 is 13 amino acids long. V gene TRBV30 combines with J gene TRBJ1-1; TRBD1 matches 9 bases. This clonotype originated in an adult woman who had mild COVID-19 (a few samples of this study predate the infection). Cell type and time point are not known. Sequenced: PBMCs or a T cell subset sorted from them (not recorded which). The CDR3 sequence: CAWRGQGHTEAFF. CDR3 coding DNA: TGTGCCTGGAGGGGACAGGGCCACACTGAAGCTTTCTTT. Full variable domain (remainder filled in from reference TRBV30 and TRBJ1-1): SQTIHQWPATLVQPVGSPLSLECTVEGTSNPNLYWYRQAAGRGLQLLFYSVGIGQISSEVPQNLSASRPQDRQFILSSKKLLLSDSGFYLCAWRGQGHTEAFFGQGTRLTVV.